This T cell receptor beta chain was identified in a study of blood T cells in healthy people across ages. The V end was cut by 6 bases, the J end by 8 bases, with 17 bases between. The CDR3 has 14 residues. Per the germline V gene, CDR1 is MNHNS and CDR2 is SASEGT. General study findings and limits: The lack of PBMC sorting stopped any conclusive naive versus antigen-experienced comparison.

About this clonotype itself: What it recognizes is unknown.

The use of a sample-barcoded 5' primer and a J-beta primer mix characterized a second PCR of roughly 6 to 12 cycles. Individual samples furnished no less than 2.5 million CDR3-containing paired-end reads apiece. Via MiXCR, TCRdb re-called the 5' RACE reads, giving one row per CDR3 protein. Of roughly 1.7 million distinct CDR3 sequences listed, 30% to 40% are singletons. Sequencing was performed on blood. This chain uses TRBV6-1 with TRBJ2-1; D is ambiguous. The sequence was obtained from a woman between 25 and 40 years old in good health. The CDR3 sequence is CASRPTVSSDEQFF. CDR3 DNA sequence: TGTGCCAGCAGACCCACCGTTTCCTCAGATGAGCAGTTCTTC.